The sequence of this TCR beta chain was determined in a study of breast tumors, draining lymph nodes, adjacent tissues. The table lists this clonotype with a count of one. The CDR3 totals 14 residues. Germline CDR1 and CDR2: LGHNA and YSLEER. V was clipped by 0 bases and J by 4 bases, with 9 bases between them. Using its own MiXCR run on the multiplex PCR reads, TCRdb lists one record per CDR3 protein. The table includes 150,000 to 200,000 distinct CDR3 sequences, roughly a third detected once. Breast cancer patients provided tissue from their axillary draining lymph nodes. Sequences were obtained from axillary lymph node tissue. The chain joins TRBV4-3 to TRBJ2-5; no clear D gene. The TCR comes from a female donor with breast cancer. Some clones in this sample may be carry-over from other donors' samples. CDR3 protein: CASSQDSAGETQYF. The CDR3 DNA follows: TGCGCCAGCAGCCAAGACAGCGCCGGAGAGACCCAGTACTTC.